The entry that follows covers one T cell receptor (beta chain) sequence. Germline lookup yields CDR1 SGDLS and CDR2 YYNGEE. The CDR3 runs to 15 residues. These data originate in a study of T cells expressing NK-cell markers. TCRdb re-called the 5' RACE reads; every CDR3 protein appears as one record, without DNA. The sample shows 150,000 to 180,000 distinct CDR3 sequences, and around a third sits with its ten largest clones. This receptor was obtained from a woman in her forties or fifties in good health. The V gene is TRBV9, the J gene TRBJ1-2; the TCRdb D gene call, TRBD1, has no DNA to confirm it. The specimen sequenced was blood T cells: a sorted CD56 or NKG2C T cell subset, CD4+ or CD8+ T cells, or bulk PBMC T cells (not recorded which). The CDR3 protein is CASSADRDRDHGYTF.